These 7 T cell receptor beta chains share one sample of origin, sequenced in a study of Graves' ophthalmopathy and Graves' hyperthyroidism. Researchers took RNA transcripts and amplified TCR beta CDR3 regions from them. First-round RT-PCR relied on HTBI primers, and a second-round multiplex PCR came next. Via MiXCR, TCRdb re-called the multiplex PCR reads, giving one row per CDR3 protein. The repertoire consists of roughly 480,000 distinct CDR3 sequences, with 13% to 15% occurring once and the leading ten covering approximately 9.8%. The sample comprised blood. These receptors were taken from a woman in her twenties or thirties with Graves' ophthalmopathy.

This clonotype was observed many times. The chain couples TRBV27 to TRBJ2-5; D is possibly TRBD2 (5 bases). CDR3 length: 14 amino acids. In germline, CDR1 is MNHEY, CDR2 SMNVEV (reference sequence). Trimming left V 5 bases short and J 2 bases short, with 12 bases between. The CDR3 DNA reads TGTGCCAGCAGTAAGCGGCAGCTTCAAGAGACCCAGTACTTC. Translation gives CASSKRQLQETQYF.

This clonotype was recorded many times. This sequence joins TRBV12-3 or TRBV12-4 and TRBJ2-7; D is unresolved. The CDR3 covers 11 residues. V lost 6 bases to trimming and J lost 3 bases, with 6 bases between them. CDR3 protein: CASSRLYEQYF. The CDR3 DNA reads TGTGCCAGCAGCCGACTCTACGAGCAGTACTTC.

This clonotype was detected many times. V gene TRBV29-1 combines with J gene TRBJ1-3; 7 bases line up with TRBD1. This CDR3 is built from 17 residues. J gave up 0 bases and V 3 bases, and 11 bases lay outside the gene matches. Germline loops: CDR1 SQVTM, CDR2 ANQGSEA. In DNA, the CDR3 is TGCAGCGTTGATCTCACAGGGGTTGGGGACTCTGGAAACACCATATATTTT. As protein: CSVDLTGVGDSGNTIYF.

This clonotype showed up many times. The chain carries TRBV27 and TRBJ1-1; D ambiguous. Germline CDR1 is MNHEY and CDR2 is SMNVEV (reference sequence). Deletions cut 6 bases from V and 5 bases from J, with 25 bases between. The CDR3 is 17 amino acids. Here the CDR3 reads CASSFSLSGLRGTEAFF. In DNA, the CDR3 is TGTGCCAGCAGCTTCTCTCTCTCGGGCCTCCGAGGAACTGAAGCTTTCTTT.

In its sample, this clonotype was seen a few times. The CDR3 reads CASSAGPRNQPQHF. The DNA for the CDR3 is TGTGCCAGCAGCGCGGGTCCAAGGAATCAGCCCCAGCATTTT. This chain joins TRBV9 and TRBJ1-5, with D uncertain. The germline V gene encodes CDR1 SGDLS and CDR2 YYNGEE. The CDR3 is 14 residues long. Trimming pared 3 bases from V and 4 bases from J, leaving 11 bases between.

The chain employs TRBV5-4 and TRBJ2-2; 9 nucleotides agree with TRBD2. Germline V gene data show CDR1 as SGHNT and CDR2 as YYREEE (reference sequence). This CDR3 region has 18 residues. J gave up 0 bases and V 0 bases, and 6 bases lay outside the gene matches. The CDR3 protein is CASSLDLLAGANTGELFF. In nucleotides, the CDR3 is TGTGCCAGCAGCTTGGACCTTTTAGCGGGGGCGAACACCGGGGAGCTGTTTTTT. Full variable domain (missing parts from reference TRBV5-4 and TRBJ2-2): ETGVTQSPTHLIKTRGQQVTLRCSSQSGHNTVSWYQQALGQGPQFIFQYYREEENGRGNFPPRFSGLQFPNYSSELNVNALELDDSALYLCASSLDLLAGANTGELFFGEGSRLTVL.

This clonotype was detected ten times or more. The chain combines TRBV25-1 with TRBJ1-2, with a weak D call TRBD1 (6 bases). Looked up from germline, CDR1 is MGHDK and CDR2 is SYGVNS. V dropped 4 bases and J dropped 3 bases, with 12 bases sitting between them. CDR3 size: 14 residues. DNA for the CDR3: TGTGCCAGCAGTGTTGGGGGCGCAGACTATGGCTACACCTTC. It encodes CASSVGGADYGYTF.